The text below deals with one T cell receptor beta chain. This clone has only one observation. Its recognized antigen is unknown. No much larger clone is present one base from it, and per-base qualities are unavailable. This specimen belongs to a study of cytomegalovirus exposure and HLA in healthy donors (dated 2017 in TCRdb). Some background on the complete study: In an earlier analysis of under 600 of the donors, less than 350 Gb of sequence data and some 120 million unique TCR beta sequences from roughly 190 million T cells were reported. Class I and class II HLA loci were covered by the typing at four-digit resolution. A later genetic analysis took genome-wide SNP genotypes for about 65% of the 666 donors and used that subset as a discovery cohort. Of the roughly 400 genotyped donors, over 70% fell in the genetic ancestry cluster associated with self-reported Caucasian donors. To predict cytomegalovirus infection status, the study combined high-throughput TCR immunosequencing, statistical association of individual TCRs with disease status, and machine learning. All discovery cohort repertoires had been generated using a single sequencing platform. Donor age, sex, ethnicity and CMV serostatus were compiled together with the repertoire data. Besides the first cohort of approximately 670 subjects, a separate validation cohort made up of 120 different subjects was used. The T cell repertoires of 550 to 850 subjects were profiled by immunosequencing and related to cytomegalovirus serostatus. To study patterns of TCR occurrence, a later analysis re-analyzed previously published TCR beta repertoires from under 750 donors and added high-resolution HLA genotyping. Among roughly 400 genotyped donors of the cohort, an average of approximately 240,000 unique TCR beta nucleotide sequences was sequenced per donor, of which roughly 18% were non-productive. The study aimed to test whether cataloging public T cell receptors could reveal signatures of past pathogen exposure. An earlier analysis of approximately 580 of the donors used high-throughput TCR beta sequencing to judge whether each TCR beta V gene segment behaved as functional or pseudogenic. A few DR-DQ haplotypes were treated as single units for association and clustering because of strong linkage in the cohort. Roughly 290 gigabases of sequencing data and roughly 81 million unique TCR sequences made up an early release that covered around 640 HLA-typed donors. The number of donors typed differed by locus, with about 629-640 for A, B, C, DRB1 and DQB1, about 500 for DQA1, 600 to 610 for DPA1, and 472 for DPB1. In the later analysis, no new phenotypic data were used to find candidate immune exposures; instead, reliance was placed on TCR beta sequences and their occurrence across donors.

Library preparation was by the immunoSEQ multiplex PCR assay. For the multiplex PCR, a mixture combining 60 forward primers for TCR Vbeta segments and 13 reverse primers for TCR Jbeta segments was used. Amplification of the CDR3 region of rearranged TCR beta genes was performed with a multiplex PCR assay on genomic DNA. Amplified TCR beta libraries were sequenced as 87-base-pair reads on the Illumina HiSeq System. As for the authors' bioinformatics: Across the 670 or so repertoires, a later analysis counted about 81 million unique TCR beta chains, around 11 million of which were shared by at least two donors. Raw reads were error-corrected and collapsed into unique sequences with a nearest-neighbor algorithm that merged closely related sequences to remove PCR and sequencing errors. V, D and J gene segments were assigned by aligning CDR3 sequences to IMGT reference sequences. For a sequence to be retained, at least a six-nucleotide match to both a V gene segment and a J gene segment was required. Rearrangements were classified as productive when the CDR3 lacked stop codons and remained in frame with V and J, and all other rearrangements were classified as non-productive. CDR3 was defined by IMGT convention, running from the second conserved V-encoded cysteine to the conserved J-encoded phenylalanine. The earlier analysis of about 560 of the donors excluded any sequence lacking an unambiguous match to a single V gene segment. In an earlier analysis of some 590 of the donors, V segments were called functional above 56.7% productive rearrangements and were called segregating when the between-donor standard deviation exceeded 5%. A statistical classification framework was developed to diagnose cytomegalovirus status using the catalog of TCR beta chain sequences. In a later analysis, TCR nucleotide sequences were compared against IMGT/GENE-DB human TR gene sequences so that V and J genes could be assigned. Using the TCRdist pipeline, a later analysis assigned CDR3 sequences along with most-parsimonious VDJ recombination scenarios. In a later analysis, each TCR beta chain was defined by its CDR3 amino acid sequence together with its V-gene family, and reads lacking a unique V-gene family were excluded. In a later analysis, several hundred highly shared, low-generation-probability nucleotide sequences were removed to address suspected cross-contamination and a sequencing artifact. A later analysis calculated a clonal expansion index for each public chain from normalized within-repertoire ranks of inferred template counts. Generation probabilities in a later analysis came from a VDJ recombination model fitted to out-of-frame rearrangements, and those results were checked against IGoR. Hypergeometric tests were used in a later analysis to score TCR-TCR, TCR-HLA and TCR-CMV co-occurrence, with a repertoire-size bias correction applied to the TCR pairs. To estimate false discovery rates, a later analysis permuted the HLA or CMV assignments 20 times. In a later analysis, co-occurring TCRs were grouped using DBSCAN, with TCRdist sequence similarity added in when clustering inside HLA-allele-positive subsets. For co-occurrence clustering, repertoires with fewer than 30,000 or more than 120,000 public chains were excluded, along with roughly five repertoires with anomalous nucleotide sharing. In its TCRdb copy, this immuneACCESS table keeps in-frame sequences only and misses some clones. Where compared with another copy, unresolved V genes explain less than half of these, and the others have no known cause. The V and J calls and clone size are taken from that table; D and trimming were inferred from the DNA. In this sample the table shows roughly 130,000 clones, roughly 80% of which occur a single time. The top ten constitute approximately 2.1% of the sample.

The paper as a whole reports these results and caveats: Some IMGT-functional V segments, including TRBV6-2 and TRBV6-3, could not be told apart with the 87-base-pair reads, so those segments were excluded. Broadly in line with IMGT annotations, most TCR beta V segments showed up in productive rearrangements about 90% or about 30% of the time in an earlier analysis of some 590 of the donors. Only TCR beta chains were sequenced in this cohort, and the absence of alpha or paired-chain data limited detectable features. Several of the top co-occurrence clusters appeared to be linked to parvovirus B19, influenza, CMV and Epstein-Barr virus, according to a later analysis. Specific HLA alleles were associated with roughly 17,000 TCR beta sequences at a false discovery rate of 0.05 in a later analysis. Roughly uniform sequencing depth across donors was assumed in presence/absence analyses, although this assumption may not hold. When HLA alleles, especially DR and DQ, strongly co-occurred, TCR associations were difficult to assign to individual alleles. Across donors, most TCR sequences were observed very rarely, whereas some public TCRs were present in many individuals. Most CMV-associated TCR beta chains appeared to be HLA-restricted in a later analysis, and the HLA associations seemed to be driven largely by CMV exposure. The classifier was reported to diagnose cytomegalovirus status with high specificity and sensitivity in both the original cohort and the validation cohort. A few of the identified cytomegalovirus-associated TCR beta chains were confirmed in vitro to be specific for cytomegalovirus antigens. The earlier analysis of fewer than 750 of the donors excluded 15 to 20 rarely observed V segments, including chromosome 9 orphons, because counts were too low. For the cohort, immune exposure information was limited to CMV serostatus. An association between a missense DCLRE1C variant and V-gene and J-gene trimming of TCR beta chains was found in a later genetic analysis and replicated in an independent cohort. The study listed 150 to 200 TCR beta chains as associated with cytomegalovirus. A cluster of highly shared sequence variants was judged likely to be a technical artifact of the sequencing pipeline. In a later analysis, the rate of TCR association differed among HLA loci, with DRB1 alleles having the most associated TCRs and HLA-C alleles having the fewest. Linkage disequilibrium might explain the correlated functional status among segregating V segments, but an unknown experimental factor could not be excluded. A further reported finding was that TCR beta sequences accurately predicted the HLA-A and HLA-B alleles for most subjects in the first cohort. Compared with the approximately 600-donor mean, donors in an Asian-associated ancestry cluster had fewer N-insertions in productive TCRs, according to a later genetic analysis. Because HLA typing was missing for some donors at each locus, association tests included only the typed subset. According to the authors, the approach could potentially be generalized to other disease states and immunological phenotypes. Compared with equally common non-associated chains, HLA-associated TCR beta chains in a later analysis were more clonally expanded and had lower generation probabilities.

V is clipped by 8 bases and J by 0 bases, and the sequence between their germline boundaries is 11 bases long. Looking up the germline V gene (reference sequence) yields CDR1 LNHDA and CDR2 SQIVND. From its cysteine to its phenylalanine, the CDR3 spans 14 amino acids. Here the CDR3 DNA is all that survives: 42 bases in frame from base 1. The cohort was made up of hundreds of healthy bone marrow donors. Cohort members were all nominally healthy when sampled, although unrecorded immune exposures were likely present. The donor tested CMV seropositive, placing the donor among the 290 or so seropositive members of the cohort. Each donor provided a peripheral blood sample, and peripheral blood mononuclear cells were used for TCR beta sequencing. Genomic DNA extraction from the blood cell samples was performed with the Qiagen DNeasy Blood Extraction Kit.

Specimen: PBMCs. The TCR comes from a woman aged 40 to 55 in good health and CMV-seropositive. This receptor chain uses TRBV19 and TRBJ1-3; a confident D gene designation cannot be given. The nucleotides read TGTGCCAGTTCGGTGGAGAGCTCTGGAAACACCATATATTTT. Its protein reads: CASSVESSGNTIYF.